The entry below describes one TCR beta chain. Its antigen is currently not known. Base-call qualities are not available, and no considerably larger clone is one nucleotide away. The library relied on PCR. DNA from cultured CD4+ T cells underwent TCR sequencing with the Oncomine TCR Beta short-read assay at the Johns Hopkins FTIC core. Genomic DNA was extracted from the cultured CD4+ T cells with the QIAamp micro DNA kit. Oncomine TCR Beta libraries from cultured CD4+ T cells were pooled using unique dual indexes and sequenced on an Illumina iSeq 100. Turning to the authors' computational methods: Non-productive sequences were removed, and CDR3s not starting with C, not ending with F or W, or shorter than 7 amino acids were discarded. The MANAFEST web application identified antigen-specific clonotypes by comparing peptide-stimulated wells against reference wells and other culture wells. An FDR below 0.05, an odds ratio above 5, and a productive frequency above 0.1% in at least two of three replicate wells were required for clones to be considered positive. Cross-reactive clonotypes were defined as significantly expanded in both SARS-CoV-2 spike wells and at least one common cold coronavirus spike condition. Similarity between CDR3 sequences was evaluated in R version 3.6.1 using Levenshtein distances (stringdist) and unrooted phylogenetic trees (ape). TCRdb passed the public sequencing reads through fastp at Q25 and MiXCR, retaining productive beta sequences. Every distinct CDR3 protein forms one entry, paired with its most common genes and DNA. These V and J calls originate from TCRdb's pipeline instead of the authors' own analysis. This sample gives some 3,000 distinct CDR3 sequences in total; around 28% of them show up just once. The top ten clonotypes cover about three fifths of the sample.

CDR1 is given as SEHNR and CDR2 as FQNEAQ, both from the germline V gene (reference sequence). Counted from cysteine to phenylalanine, this CDR3 has 14 amino acids. Only the CDR3 region is kept as DNA, spanning 42 bases read in frame from base 1. Between the V and J ends, shortened by 2 bases and 5 bases respectively, the junction contains 12 bases. This sample is part of a study of vaccination and CD4 T cells after COVID-19 (dated by TCRdb to between 2021 and 2024). Regarding the study in general: In the convalescent cohort there were six males and four females, among whom were two Hispanic individuals, seven Caucasians, two Asians and one multiracial person. Two doses of either the Pfizer-BioNTech BNT162b2 vaccine (n=8) or the Moderna mRNA-1273 vaccine (n=2) were administered to participants. Post-COVID blood samples were collected from convalescent patients a median of roughly 100 days after diagnosis, with a range of roughly 30 to 170 days. Post-vaccine blood samples were taken a median of 72 days after the second vaccine dose, with a range of 14 to 241 days. For stimulating the cultures, overlapping spike peptide pools were used, derived from SARS-CoV-2 as well as from the common cold coronaviruses HCoV-NL63, HCoV-OC43 and HCoV-229E. As controls, cultures received a CEFX viral epitope pool (the positive control), an HIV-1 Nef peptide pool (the negative control), or no peptide at all. In 10 COVID-19 convalescent patients and a few infection-naive healthy vaccine recipients, researchers compared the spike-specific CD4+ TCR repertoire from before mRNA vaccination with the repertoire from after. In an earlier paper using these donors, memory CD4+ T cell crossreactivity between SARS-CoV-2 and common cold coronavirus spike proteins was assessed at the TCR clonotype level.

Here is what the overall study found, with its caveats: In convalescent patients, a median around 86% of post-vaccine SARS-CoV-2-reactive clones were detected only after vaccination, and vaccine-specific priming was suggested by this finding. Of the vaccine-specific clones in convalescent patients, 304 of 307, or nearly all, reacted only to SARS-CoV-2 spike and did not cross-react with common cold coronaviruses. The study included relatively few convalescent patients and did not analyze early timepoints after natural infection. The median count of SARS-CoV-2-reactive clonotypes went up from under 25 after infection to 35 to 40 after vaccination, although the change was not significant.

The treatment or condition label for this specimen denotes: roughly ten-day PBMC culture with coronavirus spike peptide pools or control peptides (ViraFEST assay). CD4+ T cells from unexposed donors were collected before the COVID-19 pandemic (2011-2018). The study used the ViraFEST assay, which expanded antigen-specific T cells with peptide pools and then identified expanded clonotypes by TCR sequencing. Over 1.5 million PBMCs per well were cultured in IMDM with about 5% human AB serum and roughly 10 IU/ml IL-2, plus 10 ug/ml peptide pools. On days 3 and 7, half of the culture medium was replaced with fresh IL-2-containing medium. After approximately 10 days of culture, CD4+ T cells were isolated by negative selection using the EasySep CD4+ T cell isolation kit. As far as cell numbers permitted, CD4+ T cells from unexposed donors were tested for reactivity against SARS-CoV-2 S and N as well as four spike pools from common cold coronaviruses. Ficoll-Paque Plus gradient centrifugation was used to isolate PBMCs from whole blood, and the isolated PBMCs were then either used fresh or cryopreserved at -140C. In general, triplicate wells were set up for every culture condition. Leukapheresis product for the unexposed donors was bought commercially.

Sequencing was carried out using CD4+ T cells from blood, cultured in vitro. The chain is made from TRBV7-9 and TRBJ2-5; the D segment is perhaps TRBD1 or TRBD2, each sharing 6 matched bases. This sequence was found in a human donor in good health. The bases read TGTGCCAGCAGCTTACCAACAGGGAGGGAGACCCAGTACTTC. Its amino acids are CASSLPTGRETQYF.